These 25 T cell receptor beta chains were all obtained from the same sample, sequenced in a study of T cell responses to AZD1222 COVID-19 vaccine. Sequenced by immunoSEQ multiplex PCR; TCRdb stores in-frame clones only, minus some. Of 150,000 to 190,000 clones in the sample, less than 90% were seen once. The input for sequencing was peripheral blood, taken after recovery from COVID-19. The receptors stem from an adult who had recovered from COVID-19.

CDR3 nucleotide sequence: TGTGCCAGCAGCCAAGGATCCGGGCAGGGAACGTACGAGCAGTACTTC. It yields the protein CASSQGSGQGTYEQYF. The chain has TRBV3-1 (or the pseudogene TRBV3-2) and TRBJ2-7; the D gene is possibly TRBD1 (5 bases). The CDR3 contains 16 residues. The V end lost 1 base, the J end lost 4 bases, and 17 bases lay between the germline ends. Germline-derived CDR1 and CDR2 are LGHDT and YNNKEL (reference sequence).

A single count supports this clone. The chain is built from TRBV19 and TRBJ2-5; D is uncertain. CDR3 size: 14 residues. Germline CDR1 and CDR2: LNHDA and SQIVND (reference sequence). The V and J ends lost 5 bases and 5 bases respectively, with 15 bases between them. The CDR3 here is CASSVYSGRETQYF. CDR3 coding DNA: TGTGCCAGTAGTGTTTACTCAGGCCGGGAGACCCAGTACTTC.

The chain uses TRBV10-2 and TRBJ2-2; D remains ambiguous. The CDR3 runs 14 residues. V lost 2 bases to trimming and J lost 4 bases, with 8 bases between them. The germline V gene has CDR1 WSHSY and CDR2 SAAADI. The CDR3 loop reads CASSEDRVTGELFF. The CDR3 DNA reads TGCGCCAGCAGTGAGGATAGAGTCACCGGGGAGCTGTTTTTT.

V is TRBV29-1 and J is TRBJ2-3, with 8 positions matching TRBD2. This CDR3 is 14 amino acids long. Unmatched junction bases numbered 5, after V lost 3 bases and J lost 3 bases. CDR1 SQVTM and CDR2 ANQGSEA come from the germline V gene. The CDR3 region has the DNA TGCAGCGTTGACAGCGGGAGTCGGACAGATACGCAGTATTTT. Translating gives CSVDSGSRTDTQYF.

V gene TRBV6-6 combines with J gene TRBJ2-7; 10 bases are a match to TRBD1. Losses at the gene ends were 10 bases for V and 5 bases for J; bases not matched to a gene: 14. Germline V gene data show CDR1 as MNHNY and CDR2 as SVGAGI (reference sequence). The CDR3 totals 15 residues. The CDR3: CAIDKSGTGANEQYF. The CDR3 DNA sequence: TGTGCCATCGATAAGTCCGGGACAGGGGCTAACGAGCAGTACTTC.

The V gene is TRBV10-1, the J gene TRBJ2-1; D is uncertain. The V gene's germline CDR1 is WNHNN and CDR2 SYGVQD (reference sequence). This CDR3 is built from 14 residues. Trimming cost V 11 bases and J 1 base, with 15 bases left between them. CDR3 DNA sequence: TGCGCCGGACCCACCGTAGGGTCCTACAATGAGCAGTTCTTC. This sequence encodes CAGPTVGSYNEQFF.

This clone was seen just once. The chain uses TRBV29-1 and TRBJ2-2; possible D gene TRBD2, 5 bases. There are 13 residues in the CDR3. V dropped 6 bases and J dropped 2 bases, with 10 bases sitting between them. CDR1 is SQVTM, CDR2 ANQGSEA, per germline. Written as DNA, the CDR3 is TGCAGCGTCGATACGGGAAACACCGGGGAGCTGTTTTTT. It is translated as CSVDTGNTGELFF.

This chain connects TRBV11-1 to TRBJ2-3; D gene unclear. V lost 2 bases and J lost 6, with 12 bases in between. Looked up from germline, CDR1 is SGHAT and CDR2 is FQDESV (reference sequence). The CDR3 is made up of 14 amino acids. CDR3 loop: CASSLSPLRDTQYF. DNA for the CDR3: TGTGCCAGCAGCTTATCCCCCTTGCGGGATACGCAGTATTTT.

This chain joins TRBV24-1 and TRBJ1-2; 10 nucleotides agree with TRBD1. The V segment lost 3 bases and the J segment 8 bases; nucleotides outside the gene matches: 11. Germline V lookup: CDR1 KGHDR, CDR2 SFDVKD. The CDR3 is 16 residues long. CDR3 DNA sequence: TGTGCCACCAGTGATCAACCCGGGACAGGGGCTAAAGGCTACACCTTC. Its protein product is CATSDQPGTGAKGYTF.

The V gene is TRBV3-1 (or the pseudogene TRBV3-2), the J gene TRBJ1-4; the D is unclear. The CDR3 is made up of 15 amino acids. With 1 base removed from V and 3 bases from J, the gap between germline ends came to 9 bases. The germline CDR1 and CDR2 sequences are LGHDT and YNNKEL (reference sequence). In nucleotides, the CDR3 is TGTGCCAGCAGCCAAGGGGTTTCGTCTAATGAAAAACTGTTTTTT. This sequence encodes CASSQGVSSNEKLFF.

The genes are TRBV28 and TRBJ2-1; 16 bases match TRBD2. V trimming: 6 bases; J trimming: 4 bases; junction bases outside the gene matches: 9. CDR3 length: 18 residues. Germline V CDR1 and CDR2: MDHEN, SYDVKM. This CDR3 is CASSPGGLAGGPYNEQFF. In nucleotides, the CDR3 is TGTGCCAGCAGCCCAGGGGGACTAGCGGGAGGGCCTTACAATGAGCAGTTCTTC.

This clone was seen a single time. The chain uses TRBV18 and TRBJ2-7, with 10 bases matching TRBD2. Germline V gene sequence: CDR1 KGHSH, CDR2 LQKENI. Germline trimming cut 1 base from V and 6 bases from J; bases unmatched to any gene: 9. CDR3 length: 16 residues. The CDR3 loop reads CASSPQSGGVLREQYF. CDR3 sequence (DNA): TGTGCCAGCTCACCACAAAGCGGGGGGGTATTGCGCGAGCAGTACTTC.

The chain joins TRBV6-5 to TRBJ1-2; 9 positions agree with TRBD1. V lost 0 bases and J lost 6; bases outside the gene matches: 8. CDR3 length: 16 residues. Per germline, CDR1 MNHEY and CDR2 SVGAGI. The CDR3 loop reads CASSYSLGQGVNGYTF. The CDR3 DNA reads as TGTGCCAGCAGTTACTCTCTGGGACAGGGAGTAAATGGCTACACCTTC.

The chain links TRBV7-2 to TRBJ1-1; 7 bases align to TRBD1. CDR1 and CDR2 (germline): SGHTA, FQGNSA. The CDR3 has 13 amino acids. The V gene end was trimmed by 1 base and the J gene end by 6 bases; junction bases not matched to a gene: 2. CDR3 region: CASSLDRGSEAFF. DNA for the CDR3: TGTGCCAGCAGCTTAGACAGGGGTTCTGAAGCTTTCTTT.

The chain employs TRBV7-8 and TRBJ2-1, with 10 positions matching TRBD2. Trimming took 5 bases from V and 4 from J; bases not matched to a gene: 17. The CDR3 sequence is 19 residues long. Germline V lookup: CDR1 SGHVS, CDR2 FQNEAQ. The CDR3 loop reads CASSPPRGSGLATYNEQFF. The CDR3 DNA follows: TGTGCCAGCAGCCCCCCTCGGGGATCGGGACTAGCGACTTACAATGAGCAGTTCTTC.

This clone was counted a single time. The chain links TRBV10-3 to TRBJ2-3; no clear D gene. Germline V gene data show CDR1 as ENHRY and CDR2 as SYGVKD. The CDR3 is 13 amino acids. V was cut by 4 bases and J by 7 bases, with 12 bases left in between. The CDR3 reads CAISVDPANTQYF. The CDR3 region has the DNA TGTGCCATCAGTGTGGACCCGGCGAATACGCAGTATTTT.

V is TRBV5-4 and J is TRBJ2-3; possibly TRBD1 for D (5 bases). The V gene lost 4 bases and the J gene lost 4 bases, with 7 bases spanning the gap. The V gene's germline CDR1 is SGHNT and CDR2 YYREEE (reference sequence). This CDR3 is built from 12 residues. In DNA form, the CDR3 reads TGTGCCAGCAGCACCAGGGCAGATACGCAGTATTTT. It encodes CASSTRADTQYF.

This clone was detected once. In DNA form, the CDR3 reads TGTGCCAGCTCACCACAGTCCAGGAACACTGAAGCTTTCTTT. This gives the protein CASSPQSRNTEAFF. The gene calls are TRBV18 and TRBJ1-1; D not resolved. V was cut by 1 base and J by 1 base, with 7 bases left in between. The CDR3 is made up of 14 amino acids. Germline CDR1 reads KGHSH; CDR2 reads LQKENI.

This clone was detected once. The chain employs TRBV29-1 and TRBJ1-2; TRBD1 is a possible D gene (6 bases). Deletions cut 0 bases from V and 4 bases from J, with 12 bases between. Germline loops: CDR1 SQVTM, CDR2 ANQGSEA. The CDR3 runs to 14 residues. The CDR3 DNA is TGCAGCGTTGAAGATCCGGGACACACCTATGGCTACACCTTC. Its translation is CSVEDPGHTYGYTF.

The gene calls are TRBV5-1 and TRBJ1-6, with D perhaps TRBD1 (5 bases). Trimming shortened V by 4 bases and J by 10 bases, and 18 bases separated the two germline ends. This CDR3 region has 15 residues. The germline V gene encodes CDR1 SGHRS and CDR2 YFSETQ. The CDR3: CASSPGTAGRSPLHF. The CDR3 DNA is TGCGCCAGCAGCCCGGGGACGGCCGGTCGATCACCCCTCCACTTT.

J is TRBJ2-3 and V is TRBV9; D gene uncertain. The CDR3 is 16 amino acids. Germline V gives CDR1 SGDLS, CDR2 YYNGEE. Trimming took off 0 bases at V and 0 bases at J, with 11 bases between the two ends. Written as DNA, the CDR3 is TGTGCCAGCAGCGTAGATCCTGGTACTAGCACAGATACGCAGTATTTT. Encoded protein: CASSVDPGTSTDTQYF. Together with reference TRBV9 and TRBJ2-3, the CDR3 gives the full variable domain: DSGVTQTPKHLITATGQRVTLRCSPRSGDLSVYWYQQSLDQGLQFLIQYYNGEERAKGNILERFSAQQFPDLHSELNLSSLELGDSALYFCASSVDPGTSTDTQYFGPGTRLTVL.

The J gene is TRBJ2-1, the V gene TRBV9, with 9 bases identical to TRBD2. CDR3 length: 16 amino acids. Trimming removed 0 bases from V and 6 bases from J; junction bases left unmatched: 7. Per the germline V gene, CDR1 is SGDLS and CDR2 is YYNGEE. The CDR3 DNA is TGTGCCAGCAGCGTAGTCGGAAGCGGGGGGTCCAATGAGCAGTTCTTC. This sequence encodes CASSVVGSGGSNEQFF.

This chain links TRBV6-5 with TRBJ2-7, with D uncertain. The germline V gene has CDR1 MNHEY and CDR2 SVGAGI. V gave up 2 bases and J gave up 3 bases, with 5 bases separating them. The CDR3 spans 12 residues. The CDR3 loop is CASSYDDYEQYF. Here the CDR3 DNA reads TGTGCCAGCAGTTACGATGACTACGAGCAGTACTTC.

The V gene is TRBV6-6, the J gene TRBJ2-3, with D hard to call. Germline loops: CDR1 MNHNY, CDR2 SVGAGI (reference sequence). Trimming removed 4 bases at V and 0 bases at J, with 11 bases between. The CDR3 is made up of 15 amino acids. CDR3 residues: CASSSPPRSTDTQYF. The CDR3 nucleotides are TGTGCCAGCAGTTCCCCCCCGCGGAGCACAGATACGCAGTATTTT.

The chain has TRBV2 and TRBJ1-2, with 8 bases matching TRBD1. V lost 4 bases and J lost 3; bases outside the gene matches: 4. The CDR3 is made up of 14 amino acids. The germline V gene encodes CDR1 SNHLY and CDR2 FYNNEI. The CDR3 DNA sequence: TGTGCCAGCAGTGCACAGGGGGGACACTATGGCTACACCTTC. It is translated as CASSAQGGHYGYTF. The variable domain in full, completed from reference TRBV2 and TRBJ1-2, reads EPEVTQTPSHQVTQMGQEVILRCVPISNHLYFYWYRQILGQKVEFLVSFYNNEISEKSEIFDDQFSVERPDGSNFTLKIRSTKLEDSAMYFCASSAQGGHYGYTFGSGTRLTVV.